This entry lists 2 T cell receptor beta chains sequenced from one sample in a study of CD8+ T cells in alopecia areata. As the sequencing template, cDNA was produced by extracting RNA and reverse transcribing it. TCRdb's copy holds only in-frame clones and misses some; the assay was immunoSEQ multiplex PCR. The sample consists of around 69,000 clones, roughly 60% of them appearing once. The material sequenced was CD8+ T cells sorted from blood, taken at week 0. These receptors all come from a human donor with alopecia areata.

The chain employs TRBV5-1 and TRBJ1-1, with TRBD1 matching 8 bases. Trimming cost V 4 bases and J 4 bases; bases outside gene matches: 6. This CDR3 contains 14 residues. Germline loops: CDR1 SGHRS, CDR2 YFSETQ. CDR3 sequence: CASSPGTGVTEAFF. CDR3 coding DNA: TGCGCCAGCAGCCCGGGGACAGGTGTCACTGAAGCTTTCTTT.

This clone was recorded a few times. This chain uses TRBV7-2 with TRBJ2-1, with 7 bases fitting TRBD1. CDR1 and CDR2 (germline): SGHTA, FQGNSA. The CDR3 is 14 residues long. V dropped 5 bases and J dropped 13; count of bases not matched to a gene: 14. The chain's CDR3 is CASSLNTGEGSQFF. The CDR3 DNA is TGTGCCAGCAGCCTTAACACAGGGGAAGGTAGTCAGTTCTTC.